This T cell receptor (beta chain) was identified during a study of blood T cell repertoires in COVID-19. Study-wide background: Donors in the United States, Italy and Spain gave samples during acute or convalescent COVID-19. T cells, B-cell-depleted T cells, or PBMCs supplied cDNA or gDNA.

Source study methods: Reference gene primer amplification in the assay estimated nucleated cell counts. Produced via immunoSEQ multiplex PCR; TCRdb's table is partial and in-frame only. The DNA was the basis for D and trimming; V, J and clone size are from that table. The sample lists roughly 230,000 clones, about 80% seen once, with approximately 7.4% in the top ten. The V and J ends lost 3 bases and 2 bases respectively, with 10 bases between them. In germline, CDR1 is LNHDA, CDR2 SQIVND (reference sequence). This CDR3 spans 15 amino acids. What was sequenced was peripheral blood. The TCR comes from a woman aged 45-65 years with acute or convalescent COVID-19. This chain joins TRBV19 and TRBJ1-4, with a tentative D call TRBD1 (5 bases). The CDR3 here is CASSIQGGTNEKLFF. The CDR3 bases are TGTGCCAGTAGTATCCAGGGAGGCACTAATGAAAAACTGTTTTTT.